The TCR beta chain under discussion was sequenced for a study of shared clonotypes between healthy human individuals. Per sorted-subset replicate PCR, input was 200 to 250 ng DNA, representing about 29,000 T cell genomes. The table came from immunoSEQ multiplex PCR; TCRdb's copy has only in-frame clones and leaves some out. The top ten clones hold around 1.8% of a sample with about 680,000 clones, about 80% of them seen once. Regarding this clone: In the same sample, other DNA sequences code for this CDR3.

Negatively enriched CD4+ T cells were divided by CD45RA into naive and memory. Looked up from germline, CDR1 is SNHLY and CDR2 is FYNNEI. The CDR3 loop spans 14 amino acids. The germline V and J ends were trimmed by 3 bases and 4 bases, with 12 bases remaining between them. The chain recombines TRBV2 with TRBJ1-2, with D tentatively TRBD1 (5 bases). This sequence was found in a woman aged 30 to 39 in good health. What was sequenced was memory CD4+ T cells sorted from blood. Subset meaning: CD45RA-negative fraction. The CDR3 region has the DNA TGTGCCAGCAGTGAGGGCAGAGGGACCTATGGCTACACCTTC. Protein: CASSEGRGTYGYTF.